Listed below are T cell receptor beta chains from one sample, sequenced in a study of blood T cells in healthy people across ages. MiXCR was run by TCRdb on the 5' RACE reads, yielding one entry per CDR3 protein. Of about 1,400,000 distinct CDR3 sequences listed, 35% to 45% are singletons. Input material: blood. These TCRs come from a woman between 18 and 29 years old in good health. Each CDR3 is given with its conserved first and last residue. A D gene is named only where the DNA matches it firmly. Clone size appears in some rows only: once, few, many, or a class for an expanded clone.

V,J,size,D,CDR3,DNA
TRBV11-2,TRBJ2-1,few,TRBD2,CASSLVSLPAGNGNEQFF,TGTGCCAGCAGCTTAGTGTCTCTTCCAGCGGGGAATGGGAATGAGCAGTTCTTC
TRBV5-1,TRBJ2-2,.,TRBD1,CANSLPSQGASTGELFF,TGCGCCAACAGCTTGCCTTCTCAGGGGGCGAGTACCGGGGAGCTGTTTTTT
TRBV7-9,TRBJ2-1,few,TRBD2,CASSPTSRLAGVQNEQFF,TGTGCCAGCAGCCCTACATCGCGGCTAGCGGGAGTTCAGAATGAGCAGTTCTTC
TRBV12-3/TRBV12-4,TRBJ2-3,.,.,CASRRIPGPLGSDTQYF,TGTGCCAGCCGCCGAATACCGGGGCCTTTGGGATCAGATACGCAGTATTTT
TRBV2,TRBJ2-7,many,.,CASSDYNEQYF,TGTGCCAGCAGTGATTACAATGAGCAGTACTTC
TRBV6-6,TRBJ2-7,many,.,CASSLREDSSYEQYF,TGTGCCAGCAGCTTACGTGAGGACAGCTCCTACGAGCAGTACTTC
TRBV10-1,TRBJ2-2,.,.,CASSGQITGELFF,TGCGCCAGCAGTGGTCAAATCACCGGGGAGCTGTTTTTT
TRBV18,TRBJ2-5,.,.,CASSADGDLETQYF,TGTGCCAGCTCCGCGGACGGGGACCTGGAGACCCAGTACTTC
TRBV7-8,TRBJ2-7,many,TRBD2,CASSPLGLAGGGSYEQYF,TGTGCCAGCAGCCCCCTGGGACTAGCGGGAGGTGGTAGTTACGAGCAGTACTTC
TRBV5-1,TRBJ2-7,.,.,CASSLAGALDEQYF,TGCGCCAGCAGCTTGGCCGGGGCACTGGACGAGCAGTACTTC